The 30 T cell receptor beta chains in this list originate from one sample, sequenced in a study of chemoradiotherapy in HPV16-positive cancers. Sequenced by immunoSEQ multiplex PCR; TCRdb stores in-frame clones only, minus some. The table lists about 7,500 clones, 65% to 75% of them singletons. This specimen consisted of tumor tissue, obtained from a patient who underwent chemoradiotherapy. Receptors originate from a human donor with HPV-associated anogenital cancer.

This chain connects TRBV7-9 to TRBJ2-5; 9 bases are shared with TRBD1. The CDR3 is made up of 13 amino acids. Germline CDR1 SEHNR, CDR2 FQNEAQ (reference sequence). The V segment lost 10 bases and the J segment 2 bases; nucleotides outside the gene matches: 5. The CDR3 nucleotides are TGTGCCACACAGGGGGCGAATCAAGAGACCCAGTACTTC. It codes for CATQGANQETQYF.

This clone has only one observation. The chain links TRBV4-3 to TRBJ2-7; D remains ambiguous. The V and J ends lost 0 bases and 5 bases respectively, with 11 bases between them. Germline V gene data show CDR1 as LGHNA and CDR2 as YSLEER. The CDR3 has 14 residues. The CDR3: CASSQENVRDEQYF. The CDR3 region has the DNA TGCGCCAGCAGCCAAGAAAATGTTAGGGACGAGCAGTACTTC.

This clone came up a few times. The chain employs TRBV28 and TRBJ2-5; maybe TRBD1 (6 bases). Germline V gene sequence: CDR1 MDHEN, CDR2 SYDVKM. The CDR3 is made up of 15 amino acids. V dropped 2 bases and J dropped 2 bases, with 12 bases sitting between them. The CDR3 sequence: CASSLLGQLQETQYF. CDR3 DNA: TGTGCCAGCAGTTTACTCGGACAGCTACAAGAGACCCAGTACTTC.

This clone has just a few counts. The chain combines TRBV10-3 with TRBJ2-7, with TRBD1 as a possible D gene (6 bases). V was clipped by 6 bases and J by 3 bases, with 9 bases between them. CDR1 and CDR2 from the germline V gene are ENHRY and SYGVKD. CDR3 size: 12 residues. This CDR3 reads CAIRGAGYEQYF. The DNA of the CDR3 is TGTGCCATCAGGGGGGCGGGCTACGAGCAGTACTTC.

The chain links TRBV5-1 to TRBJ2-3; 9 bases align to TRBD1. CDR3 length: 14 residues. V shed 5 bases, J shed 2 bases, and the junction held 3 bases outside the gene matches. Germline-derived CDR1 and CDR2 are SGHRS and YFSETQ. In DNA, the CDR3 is TGCGCCAGCAGTGGACAGGGGTCCACAGATACGCAGTATTTT. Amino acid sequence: CASSGQGSTDTQYF.

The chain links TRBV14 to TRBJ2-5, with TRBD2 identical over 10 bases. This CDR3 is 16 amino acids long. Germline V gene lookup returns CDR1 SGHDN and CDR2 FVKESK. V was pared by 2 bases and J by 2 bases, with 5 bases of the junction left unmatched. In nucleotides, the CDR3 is TGTGCCAGCAGCCAACTGACTAGCGGGTATCAAGAGACCCAGTACTTC. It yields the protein CASSQLTSGYQETQYF.

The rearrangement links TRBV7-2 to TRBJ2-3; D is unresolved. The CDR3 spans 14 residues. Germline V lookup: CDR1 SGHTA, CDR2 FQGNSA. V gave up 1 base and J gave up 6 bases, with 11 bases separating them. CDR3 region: CASSLEWGGDTQYF. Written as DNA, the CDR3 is TGTGCCAGCAGCTTAGAGTGGGGTGGGGATACGCAGTATTTT.

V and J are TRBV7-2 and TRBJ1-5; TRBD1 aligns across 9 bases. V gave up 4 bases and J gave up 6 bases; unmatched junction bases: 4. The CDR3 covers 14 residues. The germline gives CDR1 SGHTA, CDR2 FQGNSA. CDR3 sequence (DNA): TGTGCCAGCAGCTCCGGGACAGGGACTCAGCCCCAGCATTTT. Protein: CASSSGTGTQPQHF.

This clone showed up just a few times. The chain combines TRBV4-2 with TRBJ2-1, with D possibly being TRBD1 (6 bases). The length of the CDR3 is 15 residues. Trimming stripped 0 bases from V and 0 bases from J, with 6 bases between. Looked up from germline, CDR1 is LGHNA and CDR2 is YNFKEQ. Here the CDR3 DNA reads TGTGCCAGCAGCCAAGAACAGGGCTCCTACAATGAGCAGTTCTTC. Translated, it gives CASSQEQGSYNEQFF.

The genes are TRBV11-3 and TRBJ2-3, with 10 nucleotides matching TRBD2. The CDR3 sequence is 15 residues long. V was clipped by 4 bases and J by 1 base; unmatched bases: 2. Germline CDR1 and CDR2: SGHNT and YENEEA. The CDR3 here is CASSSGTSGTDTQYF. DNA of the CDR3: TGTGCCAGCAGCTCCGGGACTAGCGGCACAGATACGCAGTATTTT. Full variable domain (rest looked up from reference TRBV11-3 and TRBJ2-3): EAGVVQSPRYKIIEKKQPVAFWCNPISGHNTLYWYLQNLGQGPELLIRYENEEAVDDSQLPKDRFSAERLKGVDSTLKIQPAELGDSAVYLCASSSGTSGTDTQYFGPGTRLTVL.

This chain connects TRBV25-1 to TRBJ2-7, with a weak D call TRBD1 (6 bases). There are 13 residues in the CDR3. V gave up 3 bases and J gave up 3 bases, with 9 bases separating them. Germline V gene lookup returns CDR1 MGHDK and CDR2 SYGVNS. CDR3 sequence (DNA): TGTGCCAGCAGTGACCGCAGGGGCTACGAGCAGTACTTC. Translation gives CASSDRRGYEQYF.

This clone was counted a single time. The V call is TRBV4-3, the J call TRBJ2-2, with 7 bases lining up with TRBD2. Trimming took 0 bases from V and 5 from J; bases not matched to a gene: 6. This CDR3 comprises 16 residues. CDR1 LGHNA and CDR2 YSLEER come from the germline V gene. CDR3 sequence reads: CASSQEGLGRTGELFF. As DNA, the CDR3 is TGCGCCAGCAGCCAAGAAGGACTAGGTCGGACCGGGGAGCTGTTTTTT.

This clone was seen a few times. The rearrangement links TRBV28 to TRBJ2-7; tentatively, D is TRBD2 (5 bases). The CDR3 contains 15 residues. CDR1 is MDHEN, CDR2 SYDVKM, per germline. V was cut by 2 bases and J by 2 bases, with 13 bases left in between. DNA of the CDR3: TGTGCCAGCAGTTTAGTGGACTCTGGAGCCTACGAGCAGTACTTC. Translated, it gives CASSLVDSGAYEQYF.

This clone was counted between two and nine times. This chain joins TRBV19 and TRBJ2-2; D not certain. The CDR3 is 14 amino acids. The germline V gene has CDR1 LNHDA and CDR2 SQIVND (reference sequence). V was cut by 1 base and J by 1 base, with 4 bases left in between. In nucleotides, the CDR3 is TGTGCCAGTAGTATAGCCGGGAACACCGGGGAGCTGTTTTTT. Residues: CASSIAGNTGELFF.

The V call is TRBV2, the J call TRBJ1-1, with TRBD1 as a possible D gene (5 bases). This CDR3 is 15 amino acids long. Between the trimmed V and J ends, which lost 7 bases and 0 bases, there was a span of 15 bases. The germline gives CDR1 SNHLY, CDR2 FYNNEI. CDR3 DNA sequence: TGTGCCAGCACCCCCCAATTAGGGGTGAACACTGAAGCTTTCTTT. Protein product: CASTPQLGVNTEAFF.

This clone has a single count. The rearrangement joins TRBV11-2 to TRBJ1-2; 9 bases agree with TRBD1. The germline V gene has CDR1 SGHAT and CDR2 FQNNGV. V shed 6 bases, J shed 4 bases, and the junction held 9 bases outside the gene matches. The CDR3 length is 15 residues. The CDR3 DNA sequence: TGTGCCAGCAGTACTAATACAGGGGGCAGCTATGGCTACACCTTC. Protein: CASSTNTGGSYGYTF.

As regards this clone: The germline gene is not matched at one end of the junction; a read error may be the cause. In DNA, the CDR3 is TGTGCCAGCACTTTAGGAGGACGAGATACGCAGTATTTT. This translates into CASTLGGRDTQYF. The V and J genes are TRBV28 and TRBJ2-3; tentative D call: TRBD2 (5 bases). This CDR3 has 13 residues. Germline assignment: CDR1 MDHEN and CDR2 SYDVKM.

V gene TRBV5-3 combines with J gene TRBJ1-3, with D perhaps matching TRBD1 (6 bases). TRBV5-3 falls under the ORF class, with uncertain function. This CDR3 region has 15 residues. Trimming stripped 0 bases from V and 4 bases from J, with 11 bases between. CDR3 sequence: CARSLAQGFGNTIYF. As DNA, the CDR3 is TGTGCCAGAAGCTTGGCACAGGGTTTCGGAAACACCATATATTTT.

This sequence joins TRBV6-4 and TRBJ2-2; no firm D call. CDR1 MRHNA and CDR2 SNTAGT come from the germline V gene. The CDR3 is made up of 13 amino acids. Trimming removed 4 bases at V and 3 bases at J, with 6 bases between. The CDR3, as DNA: TGTGCCAGCAGTGCAGGCGACACCGGGGAGCTGTTTTTT. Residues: CASSAGDTGELFF.

The CDR3 DNA reads TGTGCCAGCAATCAGCGGACCGATACGCAGTATTTT. Translating gives CASNQRTDTQYF. The V gene is TRBV2, the J gene TRBJ2-3; D is possibly TRBD2 (5 bases). The CDR3 extends over 12 amino acids. CDR1 SNHLY and CDR2 FYNNEI come from the germline V gene. Trimming shortened V by 7 bases and J by 6 bases, and 11 bases separated the two germline ends.

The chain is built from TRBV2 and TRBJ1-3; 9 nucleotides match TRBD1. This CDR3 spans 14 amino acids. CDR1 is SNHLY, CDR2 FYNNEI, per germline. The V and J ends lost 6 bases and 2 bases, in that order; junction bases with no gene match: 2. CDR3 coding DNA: TGTGCCAGCAGAGGGACAGGGACTGGAAACACCATATATTTT. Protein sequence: CASRGTGTGNTIYF. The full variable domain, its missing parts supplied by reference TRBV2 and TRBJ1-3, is EPEVTQTPSHQVTQMGQEVILRCVPISNHLYFYWYRQILGQKVEFLVSFYNNEISEKSEIFDDQFSVERPDGSNFTLKIRSTKLEDSAMYFCASRGTGTGNTIYFGEGSWLTVV.

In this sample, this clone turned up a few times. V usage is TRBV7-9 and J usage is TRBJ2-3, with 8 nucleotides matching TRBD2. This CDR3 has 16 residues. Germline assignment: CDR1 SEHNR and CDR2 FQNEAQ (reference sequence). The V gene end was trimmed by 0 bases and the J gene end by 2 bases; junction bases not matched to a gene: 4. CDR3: CASSLALAGTTDTQYF. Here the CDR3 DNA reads TGTGCCAGCAGCTTAGCCCTAGCGGGTACCACAGATACGCAGTATTTT.

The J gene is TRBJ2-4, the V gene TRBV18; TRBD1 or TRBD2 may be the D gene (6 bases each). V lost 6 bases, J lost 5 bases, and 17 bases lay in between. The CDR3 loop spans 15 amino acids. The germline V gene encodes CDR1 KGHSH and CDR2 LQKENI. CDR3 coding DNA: TGTGCCAGCTCCCCCGAGGGGGGCTCGGAAAACATTCAGTACTTC. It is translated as CASSPEGGSENIQYF.

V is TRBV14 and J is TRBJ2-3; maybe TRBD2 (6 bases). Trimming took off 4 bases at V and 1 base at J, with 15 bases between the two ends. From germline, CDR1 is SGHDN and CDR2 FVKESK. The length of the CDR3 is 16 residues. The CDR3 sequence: CASSPRSGGGTDTQYF. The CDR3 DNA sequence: TGTGCCAGCAGCCCCCGGTCCGGGGGAGGCACAGATACGCAGTATTTT.

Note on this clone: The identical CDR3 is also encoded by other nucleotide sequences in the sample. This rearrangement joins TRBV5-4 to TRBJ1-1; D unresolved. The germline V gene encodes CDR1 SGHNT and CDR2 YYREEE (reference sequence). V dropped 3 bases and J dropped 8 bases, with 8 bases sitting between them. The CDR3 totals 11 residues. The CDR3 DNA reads TGTGCCAGCAGCTCGCAGGCCGAAGCTTTCTTT. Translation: CASSSQAEAFF.

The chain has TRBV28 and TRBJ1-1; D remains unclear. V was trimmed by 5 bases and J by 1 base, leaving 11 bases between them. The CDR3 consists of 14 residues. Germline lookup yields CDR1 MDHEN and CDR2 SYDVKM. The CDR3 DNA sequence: TGTGCCAGCAGTACCCCAGCGACGAACACTGAAGCTTTCTTT. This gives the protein CASSTPATNTEAFF.

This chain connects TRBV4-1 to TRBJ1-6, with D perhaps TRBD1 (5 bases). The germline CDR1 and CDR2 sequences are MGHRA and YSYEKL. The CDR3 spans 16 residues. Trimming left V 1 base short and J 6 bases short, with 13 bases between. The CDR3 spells CASSQVGGTLNSPLHF. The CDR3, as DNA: TGCGCCAGCAGCCAAGTAGGTGGGACCCTTAATTCACCCCTCCACTTT.

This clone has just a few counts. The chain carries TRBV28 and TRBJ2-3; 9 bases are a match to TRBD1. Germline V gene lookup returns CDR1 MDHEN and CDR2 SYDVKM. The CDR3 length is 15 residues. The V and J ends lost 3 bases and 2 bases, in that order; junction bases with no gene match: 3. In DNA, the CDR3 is TGTGCCAGCAGTTTGGGACAGGGCGACACAGATACGCAGTATTTT. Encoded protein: CASSLGQGDTDTQYF.

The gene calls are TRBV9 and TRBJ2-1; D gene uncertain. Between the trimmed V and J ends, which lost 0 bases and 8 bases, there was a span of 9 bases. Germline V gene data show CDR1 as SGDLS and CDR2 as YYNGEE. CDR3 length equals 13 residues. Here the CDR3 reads CASSVVYGDEQFF. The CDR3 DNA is TGTGCCAGCAGCGTAGTCTATGGGGATGAGCAGTTCTTC.

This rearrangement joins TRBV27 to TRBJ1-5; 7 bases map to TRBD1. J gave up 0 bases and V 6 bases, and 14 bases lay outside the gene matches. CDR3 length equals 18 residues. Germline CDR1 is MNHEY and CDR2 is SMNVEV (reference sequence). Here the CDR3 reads CASSLFGSGTDSNQPQHF. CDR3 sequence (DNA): TGTGCCAGCAGCCTCTTCGGGTCCGGGACAGATAGCAATCAGCCCCAGCATTTT.